These 5 T cell receptor beta chains share one sample of origin, sequenced in a study of blood T cell repertoires in COVID-19. The data were produced by immunoSEQ multiplex PCR, yet TCRdb's version contains in-frame clones alone and is incomplete. This repertoire shows over 200,000 clones, about three quarters found once; its top ten account for more than 2.5%. What was sequenced was peripheral blood. These receptors all come from a woman older than 75 with acute or convalescent COVID-19.

This clone was recorded a few times. V is TRBV12-3 or TRBV12-4 and J is TRBJ1-1; D unresolved. The CDR3 extends over 13 amino acids. Trimming took off 3 bases at V and 3 bases at J, with 8 bases between the two ends. This chain's CDR3 is CASSFGEYTEAFF. In DNA form, the CDR3 reads TGTGCCAGCAGTTTTGGTGAGTACACTGAAGCTTTCTTT.

This chain uses TRBV7-9 with TRBJ1-2, with 8 bases fitting TRBD1. Germline CDR1 SEHNR, CDR2 FQNEAQ (reference sequence). CDR3 length: 15 amino acids. With V trimmed by 4 bases and J by 7 bases, 11 bases remained unmatched. This CDR3 is CASSSIQGGEGGYTF. CDR3 in DNA: TGTGCCAGCAGCTCGATACAGGGGGGTGAAGGTGGCTACACCTTC.

This clone was seen only a few times. In the same sample, other DNA sequences code for this CDR3. The gene calls are TRBV5-1 and TRBJ1-4; D gene ambiguous. Germline loops: CDR1 SGHRS, CDR2 YFSETQ. The V end was cut by 0 bases, the J end by 8 bases, with 11 bases between. This CDR3 has 14 amino acids. CDR3 sequence: CASSLGGVGEKLFF. The CDR3 DNA reads TGCGCCAGCAGCTTGGGGGGAGTTGGAGAAAAACTGTTTTTT.

The chain carries TRBV15 and TRBJ1-6, with 7 bases that match TRBD1. In germline, CDR1 is LNHNV, CDR2 YYDKDF (reference sequence). The ends lost 4 bases at V and 9 bases at J; junction bases unmatched: 6. The CDR3 spans 14 residues. CDR3 region: CATSNSAGGSPLHF. As DNA, the CDR3 is TGTGCCACCAGCAACAGTGCAGGGGGTTCACCCCTCCACTTT.

This chain joins TRBV5-1 and TRBJ2-1; D gene uncertain. V was cut by 0 bases and J by 3 bases, with 4 bases left in between. The germline V gene has CDR1 SGHRS and CDR2 YFSETQ. The CDR3 length is 13 residues. The CDR3 reads CASSLADYNEQFF. In DNA form, the CDR3 reads TGCGCCAGCAGCTTGGCAGACTACAATGAGCAGTTCTTC.